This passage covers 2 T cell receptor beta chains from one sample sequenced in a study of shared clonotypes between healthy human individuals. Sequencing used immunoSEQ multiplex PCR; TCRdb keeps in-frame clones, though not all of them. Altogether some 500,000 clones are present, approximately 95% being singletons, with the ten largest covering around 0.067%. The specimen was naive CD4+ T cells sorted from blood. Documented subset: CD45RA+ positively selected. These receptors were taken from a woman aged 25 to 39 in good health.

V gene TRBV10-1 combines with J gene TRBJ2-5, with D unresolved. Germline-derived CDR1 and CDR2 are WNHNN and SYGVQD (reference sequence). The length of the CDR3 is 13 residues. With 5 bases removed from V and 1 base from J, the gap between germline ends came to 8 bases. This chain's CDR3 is CASSSASQETQYF. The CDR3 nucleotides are TGCGCCAGCAGTTCCGCCAGCCAAGAGACCCAGTACTTC.

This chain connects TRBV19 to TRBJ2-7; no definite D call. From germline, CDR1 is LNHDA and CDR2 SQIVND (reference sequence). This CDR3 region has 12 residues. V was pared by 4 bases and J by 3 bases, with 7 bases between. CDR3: CASSTSDYEQYF. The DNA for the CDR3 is TGTGCCAGTAGTACGTCAGACTACGAGCAGTACTTC. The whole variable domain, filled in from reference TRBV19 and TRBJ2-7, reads DGGITQSPKYLFRKEGQNVTLSCEQNLNHDAMYWYRQDPGQGLRLIYYSQIVNDFQKGDIAEGYSVSREKKESFPLTVTSAQKNPTAFYLCASSTSDYEQYFGPGTRLTVT.